The rows below give T cell receptor beta chains drawn from one sample of a study of shared clonotypes between healthy human individuals. Clones were read by immunoSEQ multiplex PCR, and TCRdb kept only the in-frame ones, dropping some. The data hold approximately 500,000 clones, with roughly 95% observed a single time. Sequencing was carried out using naive CD4+ T cells sorted from blood. The receptors here all came from a woman aged 25 to 45 in good health. The CDR3 runs from the conserved cysteine through the conserved F or W. A D gene is named only where the DNA matches it firmly. Expanded clones get a size class; other rows say once, few or many, or leave the size out.

D: TRBD1; V: TRBV19; size: .; J: TRBJ2-2; DNA: TGTGCCAGTAGTATAGTGAGGGGGCGCCAATACACCGGGGAGCTGTTTTTT; CDR3: CASSIVRGRQYTGELFF
D: .; V: TRBV4-2; size: .; J: TRBJ2-5; DNA: TGTGCCAGCAGCCAAGAGCAAACATGGGCTGGGGAGCAGTACTTC; CDR3: CASSQEQTWAGEQYF
D: .; V: TRBV19; size: few; J: TRBJ2-5; DNA: TGTGCCAGTAGTATTGGATCAGAGACCCAGTACTTC; CDR3: CASSIGSETQYF
D: .; V: TRBV5-4; size: .; J: TRBJ1-2; DNA: TGTGCCAGCAGCTTGGGGACGGGCTATGGCTACACCTTC; CDR3: CASSLGTGYGYTF
D: TRBD2; V: TRBV5-4; size: .; J: TRBJ2-7; DNA: TGTGCCAGCAGACCGGGACTAGCGGATTCCTACGAGCAGTACTTC; CDR3: CASRPGLADSYEQYF
D: TRBD1; V: TRBV6-5; size: .; J: TRBJ2-1; DNA: TGTGCCAGCAGTTTCCGGGACAGGGGGCGCAATGAGCAGTTCTTC; CDR3: CASSFRDRGRNEQFF
D: .; V: TRBV28; size: .; J: TRBJ2-7; DNA: TGTGCCAGCAGATCCCCCCCCTACGAGCAGTACTTC; CDR3: CASRSPPYEQYF
D: .; V: TRBV28; size: .; J: TRBJ2-6; DNA: TGTGCCAGCAGTTTATGGACCCTCTCTGGGGCCAACGTCCTGACTTTC; CDR3: CASSLWTLSGANVLTF
D: TRBD2; V: TRBV5-1; size: .; J: TRBJ2-7; DNA: TGCGCCAGCAGCTCACTAGCGGTACCATCCTACGAGCAGTACTTC; CDR3: CASSSLAVPSYEQYF
D: .; V: TRBV28; size: .; J: TRBJ2-7; DNA: TGTGCCAGCAGTTCCCAAGGGACGGACCCTTTCGAGCAGTACTTC; CDR3: CASSSQGTDPFEQYF
D: .; V: TRBV15; size: .; J: TRBJ2-7; DNA: TGTGCCACCAGCAGAGATGACGGCTCCTACGAGCAGTACTTC; CDR3: CATSRDDGSYEQYF
D: .; V: TRBV7-9; size: .; J: TRBJ1-1; DNA: TGTGCCAGCAGCAACCAGGGGAACACTGAAGCTTTCTTT; CDR3: CASSNQGNTEAFF
D: .; V: TRBV6-1; size: .; J: TRBJ2-5; DNA: TGTGCCAGCAGTCCCCGGGACAAAGAGACCCAGTACTTC; CDR3: CASSPRDKETQYF
D: .; V: TRBV5-4; size: .; J: TRBJ2-1; DNA: TGTGCCAGCAGCCTGGGACTTCAGGGGAATGAGCAGTTCTTC; CDR3: CASSLGLQGNEQFF
D: .; V: TRBV5-3; size: once; J: TRBJ2-1; DNA: TGTGCCAGAAGTCTACACAATGAGCAGTTCTTC; CDR3: CARSLHNEQFF
D: .; V: TRBV12-2; size: once; J: TRBJ2-1; DNA: TGTGCAAGTCGACTAGCGGGAGAGGACAATGAGCAGTTCTTC; CDR3: CASRLAGEDNEQFF
D: .; V: TRBV25-1; size: .; J: TRBJ2-1; DNA: TGTGCCAGCACCATGCCGGGCTACAATGAGCAGTTCTTC; CDR3: CASTMPGYNEQFF
D: .; V: TRBV10-3; size: .; J: TRBJ1-1; DNA: TGTGCCATCAGTGAGTTTAGGGCCGGGAACACTGAAGCTTTCTTT; CDR3: CAISEFRAGNTEAFF
D: .; V: TRBV6-5; size: .; J: TRBJ1-5; DNA: TGTGCCAGCAGTAACCCCGAAGCCTTGGATCAGCCCCAGCATTTT; CDR3: CASSNPEALDQPQHF
D: TRBD2; V: TRBV10-2; size: .; J: TRBJ2-3; DNA: TGCGCCAGCACGGGGACTAGCGGAACAGATACGCAGTATTTT; CDR3: CASTGTSGTDTQYF
D: TRBD2; V: TRBV7-7; size: .; J: TRBJ2-3; DNA: TGTGCCAGCAGCCAAGCGGGAGAAACAGATACGCAGTATTTT; CDR3: CASSQAGETDTQYF
D: .; V: TRBV6-5; size: .; J: TRBJ2-3; DNA: TGTGCCAGCAGACCCACTAGCCGAGATACGCAGTATTTT; CDR3: CASRPTSRDTQYF
D: .; V: TRBV19; size: .; J: TRBJ1-5; DNA: TGTGCCAGTGCCCGGGATAGCAATCAGCCCCAGCATTTT; CDR3: CASARDSNQPQHF
D: .; V: TRBV15; size: .; J: TRBJ2-7; DNA: TGTGCCACCAGCAGAGAGATGCTCTCCTCCTCCTACGAGCAGTACTTC; CDR3: CATSREMLSSSYEQYF
D: TRBD1; V: TRBV5-1; size: .; J: TRBJ2-7; DNA: TGCGCCAGCAGCAAATACGGGACAGGGGCTGCCGAGCAGTACTTC; CDR3: CASSKYGTGAAEQYF
D: .; V: TRBV12-2; size: .; J: TRBJ2-1; DNA: TGTGCAAGTCGCTTGATGGGACACTCCTACAATGAGCAGTTCTTC; CDR3: CASRLMGHSYNEQFF
D: TRBD1; V: TRBV4-2; size: .; J: TRBJ2-3; DNA: TGTGCCAGCAGCCAAGGGCGGACAGGGGGCCCAATTAATTTT; CDR3: CASSQGRTGGPINF
D: .; V: TRBV19; size: .; J: TRBJ2-5; DNA: TGTGCCAGTAGTATACGGGGGGCGGAAGAGACCCAGTACTTC; CDR3: CASSIRGAEETQYF
D: TRBD2; V: TRBV4-2; size: .; J: TRBJ2-1; DNA: TGTGCCAGCAGCCTGAGCGGGAGCCCTGAGCAGTTCTTC; CDR3: CASSLSGSPEQFF
D: .; V: TRBV28; size: .; J: TRBJ2-7; DNA: TGTGCCAGCAGTAAGGGGGGAGCAGGGTCCTACGAGCAGTACTTC; CDR3: CASSKGGAGSYEQYF
D: TRBD1; V: TRBV6-1; size: once; J: TRBJ2-7; DNA: TGTGCCAGCAGTGCAACCGGGACAGGGAGCTACGAGCAGTACTTC; CDR3: CASSATGTGSYEQYF
D: TRBD2; V: TRBV5-1; size: .; J: TRBJ2-7; DNA: TGCGCCAGCAGCCCGGGACTAGCGGGCCCCCTAAGCTCCTACGAGCAGTACTTC; CDR3: CASSPGLAGPLSSYEQYF
D: .; V: TRBV14; size: once; J: TRBJ2-1; DNA: TGTGCCAGCAGCCCCGGACGCCAAGGTGAGCAGTTCTTC; CDR3: CASSPGRQGEQFF
D: TRBD2; V: TRBV7-8; size: .; J: TRBJ2-1; DNA: TGTGCCAGCAGGTTACCCGGGACTAGCGGGATGAATGAGCAGTTCTTC; CDR3: CASRLPGTSGMNEQFF
D: .; V: TRBV29-1; size: .; J: TRBJ2-1; DNA: TGCAGCGTGGGCCCAAACAATGAGCAGTTCTTC; CDR3: CSVGPNNEQFF
D: .; V: TRBV5-1; size: .; J: TRBJ1-5; DNA: TGCGCCAGCAGCTTCGGGGGCGGTGGTAGCAATCAGCCCCAGCATTTT; CDR3: CASSFGGGGSNQPQHF
D: .; V: TRBV7-9; size: .; J: TRBJ2-6; DNA: TGTGCCAGCAGCCCTCGAGGGGTGTCTGGGGCCAACGTCCTGACTTTC; CDR3: CASSPRGVSGANVLTF
D: .; V: TRBV6-1; size: .; J: TRBJ2-7; DNA: TGTGCCAGCAGTGAAGACGTCGCCCGGAAGATCCCCTACGAGCAGTACTTC; CDR3: CASSEDVARKIPYEQYF
D: TRBD2; V: TRBV5-1; size: .; J: TRBJ2-7; DNA: TGCGCCAGCAGCATCGGGACTAGCGGGGCCACCGAGCAGTACTTC; CDR3: CASSIGTSGATEQYF
D: TRBD1; V: TRBV19; size: .; J: TRBJ1-1; DNA: TGTGCCAGTAGTATAAAGGGGGCAGAGACTGAAGCTTTCTTT; CDR3: CASSIKGAETEAFF